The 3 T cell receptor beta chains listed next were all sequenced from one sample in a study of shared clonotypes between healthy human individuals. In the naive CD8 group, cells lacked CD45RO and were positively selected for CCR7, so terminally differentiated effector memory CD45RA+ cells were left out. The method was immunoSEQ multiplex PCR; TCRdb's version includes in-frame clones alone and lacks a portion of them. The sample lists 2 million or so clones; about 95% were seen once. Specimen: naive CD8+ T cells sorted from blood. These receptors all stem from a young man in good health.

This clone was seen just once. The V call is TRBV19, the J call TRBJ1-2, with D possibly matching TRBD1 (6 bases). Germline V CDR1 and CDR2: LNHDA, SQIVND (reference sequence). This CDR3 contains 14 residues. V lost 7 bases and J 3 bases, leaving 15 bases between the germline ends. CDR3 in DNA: TGTGCCAGTACTACCAGGGGTGGATACTATGGCTACACCTTC. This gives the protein CASTTRGGYYGYTF. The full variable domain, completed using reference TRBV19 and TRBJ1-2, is DGGITQSPKYLFRKEGQNVTLSCEQNLNHDAMYWYRQDPGQGLRLIYYSQIVNDFQKGDIAEGYSVSREKKESFPLTVTSAQKNPTAFYLCASTTRGGYYGYTFGSGTRLTVV.

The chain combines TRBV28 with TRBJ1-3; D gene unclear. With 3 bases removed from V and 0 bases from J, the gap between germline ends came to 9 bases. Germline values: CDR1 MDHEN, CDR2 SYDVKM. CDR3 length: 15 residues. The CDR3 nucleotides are TGTGCCAGCAGTTTGTCGGGCGTCTCTGGAAACACCATATATTTT. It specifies CASSLSGVSGNTIYF.

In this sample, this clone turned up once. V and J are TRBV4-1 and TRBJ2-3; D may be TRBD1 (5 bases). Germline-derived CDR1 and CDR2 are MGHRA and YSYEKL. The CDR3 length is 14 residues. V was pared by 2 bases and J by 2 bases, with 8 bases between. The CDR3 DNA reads TGCGCCAGCAGCCAAAGACAGTTCACAGATACGCAGTATTTT. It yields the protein CASSQRQFTDTQYF.